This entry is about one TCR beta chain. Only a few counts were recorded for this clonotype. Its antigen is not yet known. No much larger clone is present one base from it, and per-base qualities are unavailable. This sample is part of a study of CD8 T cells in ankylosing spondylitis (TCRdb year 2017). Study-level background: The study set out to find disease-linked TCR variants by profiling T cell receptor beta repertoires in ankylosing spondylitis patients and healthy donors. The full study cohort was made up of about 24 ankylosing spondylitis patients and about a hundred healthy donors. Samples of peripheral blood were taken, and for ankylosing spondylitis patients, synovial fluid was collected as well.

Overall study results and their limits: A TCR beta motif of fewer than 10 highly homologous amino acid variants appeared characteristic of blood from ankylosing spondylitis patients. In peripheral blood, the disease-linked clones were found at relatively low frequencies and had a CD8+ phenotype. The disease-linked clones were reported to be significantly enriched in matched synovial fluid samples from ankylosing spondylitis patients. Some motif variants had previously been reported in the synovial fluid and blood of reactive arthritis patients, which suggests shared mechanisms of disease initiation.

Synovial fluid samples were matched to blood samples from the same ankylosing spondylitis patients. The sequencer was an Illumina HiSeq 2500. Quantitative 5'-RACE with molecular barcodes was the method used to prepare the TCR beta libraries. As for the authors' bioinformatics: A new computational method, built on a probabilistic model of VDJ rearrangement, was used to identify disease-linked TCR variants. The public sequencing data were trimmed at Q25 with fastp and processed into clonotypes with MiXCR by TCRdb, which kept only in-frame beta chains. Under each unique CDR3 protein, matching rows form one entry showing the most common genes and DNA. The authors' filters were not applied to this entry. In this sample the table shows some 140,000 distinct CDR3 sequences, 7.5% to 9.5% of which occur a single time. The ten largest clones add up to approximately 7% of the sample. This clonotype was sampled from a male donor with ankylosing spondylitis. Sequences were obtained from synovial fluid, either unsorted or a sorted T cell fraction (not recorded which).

DNA sequence: TGTGCCAGCAGCTCCGGACAGGGGCCGAGCTCCTATAATTCACCCCTCCACTTT. Its protein product is CASSSGQGPSSYNSPLHF. This chain joins TRBV7-8 to TRBJ1-6; 9 central bases correspond to TRBD1. Unmatched junction bases come to 7, with V trimmed by 4 bases and J by 0 bases. In the germline V gene, CDR1 corresponds to SGHVS and CDR2 to FQNEAQ. The CDR3, cysteine through phenylalanine, is 18 amino acids long. Solely the CDR3 DNA is kept, with 54 bases framed from the first base.